This TCR beta chain was recorded in a study of T-cell reconstitution after alpha-beta-depleted transplantation in children. Whole-study findings and limits: Reported findings indicate that, about two months after transplant, alpha-beta T cells came from several hundred expanded clones, which were derived from non-depleted graft cells. After transplant, high TCRbeta diversity at day 60 in some patients arose from surviving recipient T cells and thymic progenitors. Fresh T-cell production supplied most of the T-cell counts and diversity seen one year after transplant.

As it was prepared, the TCRbeta library received unique molecular identifiers. TCRdb re-called the PCR reads through MiXCR, storing one row per CDR3 protein. The data show about 980,000 distinct CDR3 sequences, with around 30% seen just once and 25% to 35% held by the top ten. Of note for this clonotype: The antigen is undetermined.

The receptor comes from a boy younger than two who had a stem cell transplant for SCID, so the T cells may come from the graft donor. Sequenced here: PBMCs, mostly from graft donor cells, sampled 360 days after TCRalphabeta/CD19-depleted stem cell transplant.

This chain's CDR3 is CSGREGPEAFF. CDR3 in DNA: TGCAGCGGGCGCGAAGGCCCTGAAGCTTTCTTT. The chain combines TRBV29-1 with TRBJ1-1; no clear D. Per germline, CDR1 SQVTM and CDR2 ANQGSEA. This CDR3 spans 11 amino acids. V shed 7 bases and J shed 6 bases, with 12 bases lying between them.